These T cell receptor beta chains were read from a single sample in a study of cytomegalovirus exposure and HLA in healthy donors. Produced via immunoSEQ multiplex PCR; TCRdb's table is partial and in-frame only. The sample has about 250,000 clones; about three quarters are singletons. Sequencing was done on a sample of PBMCs. The source of these receptors is a boy aged 5-17 years in good health and CMV-seronegative. CDR3s include the opening cysteine and the closing phenylalanine or tryptophan. The D gene is left open where the match is weak. Not every row has a clone size; where given, it reads once, few, many or a size class.

D gene: NA
J gene: TRBJ2-1
V gene: TRBV7-6
clone size: NA
CDR3 protein: CASSLELGTPYNEQFF
CDR3 DNA: TGTGCCAGCAGCTTAGAATTAGGGACACCGTACAATGAGCAGTTCTTC

D gene: TRBD2
J gene: TRBJ2-1
V gene: TRBV6-1
clone size: NA
CDR3 protein: CASSEGGGAYNEQFF
CDR3 DNA: TGTGCCAGCAGTGAAGGCGGGGGGGCCTACAATGAGCAGTTCTTC

D gene: TRBD1
J gene: TRBJ2-7
V gene: TRBV7-8
clone size: NA
CDR3 protein: CASSSGAGGSDEQYF
CDR3 DNA: TGTGCCAGCAGCTCGGGTGCAGGGGGCTCGGACGAGCAGTACTTC

D gene: NA
J gene: TRBJ1-2
V gene: TRBV2
clone size: few
CDR3 protein: CASSDSGFPGYTF
CDR3 DNA: TGTGCCAGCAGTGACTCCGGGTTTCCTGGCTACACCTTC

D gene: TRBD1
J gene: TRBJ1-2
V gene: TRBV29-1
clone size: NA
CDR3 protein: CSVKRTGENYGYTF
CDR3 DNA: TGCAGCGTTAAGCGAACAGGGGAGAACTATGGCTACACCTTC

D gene: TRBD2
J gene: TRBJ2-5
V gene: TRBV11-2
clone size: NA
CDR3 protein: CASSPRPAGADQETQYF
CDR3 DNA: TGTGCCAGCAGCCCCCGCCCAGCGGGAGCAGATCAAGAGACCCAGTACTTC

D gene: NA
J gene: TRBJ1-1
V gene: TRBV9
clone size: NA
CDR3 protein: CASSVGGDYYTEAFF
CDR3 DNA: TGTGCCAGCAGCGTAGGAGGGGACTATTACACTGAAGCTTTCTTT

D gene: NA
J gene: TRBJ1-4
V gene: TRBV25-1
clone size: NA
CDR3 protein: CASSESPREKLFF
CDR3 DNA: TGTGCCAGCAGTGAATCCCCTAGGGAAAAACTGTTTTTT

D gene: NA
J gene: TRBJ2-3
V gene: TRBV11-2
clone size: NA
CDR3 protein: CASSFLAGNTDTQYF
CDR3 DNA: TGTGCCAGCAGCTTCCTGGCGGGGAACACAGATACGCAGTATTTT

D gene: TRBD1
J gene: TRBJ1-6
V gene: TRBV10-2
clone size: once
CDR3 protein: CASTGQENSPLHF
CDR3 DNA: TGCGCCAGCACCGGACAGGAAAATTCACCCCTCCACTTT

D gene: TRBD1
J gene: TRBJ2-7
V gene: TRBV29-1
clone size: NA
CDR3 protein: CSANTGDSYEQYF
CDR3 DNA: TGCAGCGCAAACACAGGGGATAGCTACGAGCAGTACTTC

D gene: NA
J gene: TRBJ1-1
V gene: TRBV30
clone size: once
CDR3 protein: CAWRVGLAEAFF
CDR3 DNA: TGTGCCTGGAGGGTCGGACTCGCTGAAGCTTTCTTT

D gene: TRBD1
J gene: TRBJ2-2
V gene: TRBV7-3
clone size: NA
CDR3 protein: CASSPGQGLGAGELFF
CDR3 DNA: TGTGCCAGCAGCCCCGGACAGGGCTTGGGGGCCGGGGAGCTGTTTTTT

D gene: NA
J gene: TRBJ1-2
V gene: TRBV5-4
clone size: few
CDR3 protein: CASSLSKPTSYYGYTF
CDR3 DNA: TGTGCCAGCAGCTTATCGAAACCGACTTCCTACTATGGCTACACCTTC

D gene: TRBD2
J gene: TRBJ2-1
V gene: TRBV11-2
clone size: NA
CDR3 protein: CASSPGLAGNGYNEQFF
CDR3 DNA: TGTGCCAGCAGCCCGGGACTAGCGGGAAATGGGTACAATGAGCAGTTCTTC

D gene: TRBD1
J gene: TRBJ1-1
V gene: TRBV5-1
clone size: NA
CDR3 protein: CASSVGQANVAFF
CDR3 DNA: TGCGCCAGCAGCGTGGGACAGGCTAATGTAGCTTTCTTT

D gene: NA
J gene: TRBJ1-2
V gene: TRBV6-1
clone size: few
CDR3 protein: CASSADRNYGYTF
CDR3 DNA: TGTGCCAGCAGCGCCGACAGAAACTATGGCTACACCTTC

D gene: TRBD2
J gene: TRBJ2-3
V gene: TRBV7-6
clone size: NA
CDR3 protein: CASSRLAVSTDTQYF
CDR3 DNA: TGTGCCAGCAGCCGACTAGCGGTTAGCACAGATACGCAGTATTTT

D gene: NA
J gene: TRBJ2-4
V gene: TRBV1
clone size: few
CDR3 protein: CTSRNSGPPENIQYF
CDR3 DNA: TGCACCAGCAGAAACTCAGGTCCACCGGAAAACATTCAGTACTTC

D gene: TRBD2
J gene: TRBJ2-7
V gene: TRBV7-8
clone size: NA
CDR3 protein: CASSSREGFGYEQYF
CDR3 DNA: TGTGCCAGCAGCTCGCGGGAGGGGTTCGGCTACGAGCAGTACTTC

D gene: TRBD1
J gene: TRBJ2-7
V gene: TRBV11-2
clone size: few
CDR3 protein: CASSQDRGGEQYF
CDR3 DNA: TGTGCCAGCAGCCAGGACAGGGGAGGGGAGCAGTACTTC

D gene: TRBD2
J gene: TRBJ2-1
V gene: TRBV9
clone size: NA
CDR3 protein: CASSVVSSGTYNEQFF
CDR3 DNA: TGTGCCAGCAGCGTAGTTTCGAGCGGGACCTACAATGAGCAGTTCTTC

D gene: NA
J gene: TRBJ1-5
V gene: TRBV2
clone size: NA
CDR3 protein: CATSGTREQPQHF
CDR3 DNA: TGTGCCACGTCCGGGACAAGGGAACAGCCCCAGCATTTT

D gene: TRBD2
J gene: TRBJ2-7
V gene: TRBV7-2
clone size: few
CDR3 protein: CASSSLSGRAGGYEQYF
CDR3 DNA: TGTGCCAGCAGTTCCCTTAGCGGGAGGGCCGGAGGCTACGAGCAGTACTTC

D gene: TRBD1
J gene: TRBJ2-7
V gene: TRBV6-6
clone size: NA
CDR3 protein: CASSLGQGVYEQYF
CDR3 DNA: TGTGCCAGCAGTTTGGGACAGGGGGTCTACGAGCAGTACTTC

D gene: NA
J gene: TRBJ1-5
V gene: TRBV6-5
clone size: NA
CDR3 protein: CASSYSSRVRGQPQHF
CDR3 DNA: TGTGCCAGCAGTTACTCGTCCAGGGTAAGGGGTCAGCCCCAGCATTTT

D gene: TRBD2
J gene: TRBJ2-1
V gene: TRBV5-8
clone size: NA
CDR3 protein: CASSLAGGPSDEQFF
CDR3 DNA: TGTGCCAGCAGCTTAGCGGGAGGGCCCTCTGATGAGCAGTTCTTC

D gene: NA
J gene: TRBJ2-7
V gene: TRBV7-8
clone size: NA
CDR3 protein: CASSLESRYEQYF
CDR3 DNA: TGTGCCAGCAGCTTAGAGTCCAGGTACGAGCAGTACTTC

D gene: TRBD1
J gene: TRBJ1-1
V gene: TRBV6-5
clone size: NA
CDR3 protein: CASSYSTGAMNTEAFF
CDR3 DNA: TGTGCCAGCAGTTACTCGACAGGGGCCATGAACACTGAAGCTTTCTTT

D gene: NA
J gene: TRBJ2-7
V gene: TRBV18
clone size: NA
CDR3 protein: CASSTQAGVHEQYF
CDR3 DNA: TGTGCCAGCTCAACACAGGCCGGGGTCCACGAGCAGTACTTC

D gene: TRBD1
J gene: TRBJ1-3
V gene: TRBV6-1
clone size: once
CDR3 protein: CASSSGVRGGNTIYF
CDR3 DNA: TGTGCCAGCAGTTCCGGGGTCAGGGGGGGAAACACCATATATTTT

D gene: NA
J gene: TRBJ1-4
V gene: TRBV19
clone size: NA
CDR3 protein: CASSMRGGGSNEKLFF
CDR3 DNA: TGTGCCAGTAGTATGAGAGGGGGGGGATCTAATGAAAAACTGTTTTTT

D gene: TRBD1
J gene: TRBJ1-2
V gene: TRBV11-2
clone size: NA
CDR3 protein: CASSFTRTGKLYGYTF
CDR3 DNA: TGTGCCAGCAGCTTTACCCGGACAGGGAAGCTCTATGGCTACACCTTC

D gene: NA
J gene: TRBJ1-2
V gene: TRBV6-1
clone size: NA
CDR3 protein: CATHQGNYGYTF
CDR3 DNA: TGTGCCACCCATCAGGGAAACTATGGCTACACCTTC

D gene: NA
J gene: TRBJ1-2
V gene: TRBV7-6
clone size: NA
CDR3 protein: CASSLAVGGQSYGYTF
CDR3 DNA: TGTGCCAGCAGCTTAGCGGTGGGGGGGCAAAGCTATGGCTACACCTTC

D gene: NA
J gene: TRBJ2-5
V gene: TRBV12-2
clone size: NA
CDR3 protein: CASRSPLAGSSRETQYF
CDR3 DNA: TGTGCAAGTCGCTCCCCATTAGCGGGATCCAGCAGGGAGACCCAGTACTTC

D gene: NA
J gene: TRBJ2-7
V gene: TRBV6-5
clone size: NA
CDR3 protein: CASTATGATYEQYF
CDR3 DNA: TGTGCCAGCACCGCGACAGGCGCCACCTACGAGCAGTACTTC

D gene: NA
J gene: TRBJ2-7
V gene: TRBV6-1
clone size: few
CDR3 protein: CASSELWVRYEQYF
CDR3 DNA: TGTGCCAGCAGTGAATTATGGGTGAGGTACGAGCAGTACTTC

D gene: NA
J gene: TRBJ2-7
V gene: TRBV21-1
clone size: NA
CDR3 protein: CASSKGGGPYEQYF
CDR3 DNA: TGTGCCAGCAGCAAAGGCGGGGGGCCCTACGAGCAGTACTTC

D gene: TRBD1
J gene: TRBJ1-4
V gene: TRBV19
clone size: NA
CDR3 protein: CASKGQGLSGEKLFF
CDR3 DNA: TGTGCCAGTAAGGGACAGGGGCTGTCGGGGGAAAAACTGTTTTTT

D gene: NA
J gene: TRBJ2-3
V gene: TRBV5-1
clone size: NA
CDR3 protein: CASSLVGVGTDTQYF
CDR3 DNA: TGCGCCAGCAGCTTGGTGGGAGTCGGCACAGATACGCAGTATTTT

D gene: NA
J gene: TRBJ1-2
V gene: TRBV4-1
clone size: NA
CDR3 protein: CASSRVGLGVSNYGYTF
CDR3 DNA: TGCGCCAGCAGCCGAGTTGGACTAGGAGTCTCTAACTATGGCTACACCTTC

D gene: NA
J gene: TRBJ1-1
V gene: TRBV4-1
clone size: NA
CDR3 protein: CASSQGPGVQAFF
CDR3 DNA: TGCGCCAGCAGCCAGGGGCCAGGGGTTCAAGCTTTCTTT

D gene: NA
J gene: TRBJ1-5
V gene: TRBV19
clone size: NA
CDR3 protein: CASSRDNYSNQPQHF
CDR3 DNA: TGTGCCAGTAGTAGGGACAATTATAGCAATCAGCCCCAGCATTTT

D gene: NA
J gene: TRBJ2-3
V gene: TRBV6-4
clone size: NA
CDR3 protein: CASSDSILARGADTQYF
CDR3 DNA: TGTGCCAGCAGTGACTCGATTCTTGCTAGGGGTGCAGATACGCAGTATTTT

D gene: NA
J gene: TRBJ1-5
V gene: TRBV6-1
clone size: NA
CDR3 protein: CASSEGYRNQPQHF
CDR3 DNA: TGTGCCAGCAGTGAAGGTTATAGAAATCAGCCCCAGCATTTT

D gene: TRBD2
J gene: TRBJ2-7
V gene: TRBV5-4
clone size: NA
CDR3 protein: CASSWGTSASYEQYF
CDR3 DNA: TGTGCCAGCAGCTGGGGGACTAGCGCCTCCTACGAGCAGTACTTC